Only a few counts were recorded for the clone carrying this T cell receptor (beta chain). The method was immunoSEQ multiplex PCR; TCRdb's version includes in-frame clones alone and lacks a portion of them. The sample lists 2,500 to 3,000 clones, 75% to 85% occurring once. The data were taken from a study of tumor T cells in aggressive B-cell lymphoma. This CDR3 comprises 12 residues. The V and J ends lost 3 bases and 9 bases respectively, with 9 bases between them. Germline CDR1 reads MRHNA; CDR2 reads SNTAGT. The sequenced material came from tumor tissue. This receptor was taken from an adult with diffuse large B cell lymphoma. Some clones in this sample may be carry-over from other donors' samples. The gene calls are TRBV6-4 and TRBJ2-1; D may be TRBD2 (6 bases). The CDR3 is CASSEFGGEQFF. The CDR3 nucleotides read TGTGCCAGCAGTGAATTCGGGGGTGAGCAGTTCTTC.